Sequencing of this T cell receptor beta chain was carried out in a study of human T cells and chemical hapten exposure (dated by TCRdb to 2020 to 2023). With regard to the full study: For sensitization, 2% DPC in acetone was applied to a roughly 2 cm by roughly 2 cm area of upper inner arm skin. Patients additionally received weekly therapeutic DPC doses to the scalp throughout the approximately 24-week study period. Patch testing was performed on the upper back with Finn chambers containing 0.01% DPC, and the patch tests were scored after 6 days according to International Contact Dermatitis Research Group standards. Alopecia areata with under or over 50% scalp involvement, alopecia totalis and alopecia universalis were represented in the patient cohort, which was mostly female. Libraries were pooled for sequencing, and per-sample TCR yields varied mainly because of small differences in library volumes within the pool. The study tracked peripheral blood TCR repertoire changes in vivo during primary and secondary sensitization to the hapten diphenylcyclopropenone (DPC) in alopecia patients. Blood samples were taken from patients before sensitization (week 0) and then at 2, 6 and about 24 weeks after DPC sensitization. Nearly 30 alopecia patients provided blood for TCR sequencing at one to four time points (pre-sensitization, 2, 6 and 24 weeks).

Libraries were prepared through RACE. Instrument on record: NextSeq 500. During library preparation, unique molecular identifiers were attached to individual cDNA molecules so that TCRs could be counted in a quantitative, reproducible way. For every blood RNA sample, sequencing covered both the TCR alpha and TCR beta chains. Per the original workflow: A median of approximately 100,000 TCRs per sample was observed, with a range of about 23,224 to 690,600. V, J and CDR3 annotation of the TCR reads was performed with the Decombinator software suite. Every sample was subsampled to the same number of TCRs (28,000) for the PS versus PT1 abundance plots. Expanded TCRs were defined as absent before sensitization and observed at least eight times at the 2-week time point. TCRdb reworked the public reads: Q25 trimming with fastp, MiXCR clone assembly, productive beta chains retained. All rows with the same CDR3 protein become a single entry with the most common DNA and genes. These V and J calls originate from TCRdb's pipeline instead of the authors' own analysis. The sample has roughly 50,000 distinct CDR3 sequences on record, 9.9% of them singletons. 9.6% of the sample belongs to the ten largest clones.

The germline V and J ends show losses of 6 bases and 1 base respectively, and no gene match explains 6 bases of the junction. From the cysteine up to the phenylalanine, the CDR3 has a length of 14 residues. This entry keeps only the CDR3 DNA: 42 bases, framed from base 1. CDR1 and CDR2 are drawn from the germline V gene (reference sequence): MNHEY, SMNVEV. Beyond this particular receptor, the publication reports: A positive correlation was found between the number of PT1 expanded TCRs and patch test score, with significance reached at thresholds 8, 16 and 32 but not 4. Expanded TCRs formed significantly more large CDR3 similarity clusters than pre-sensitization or healthy control sets, consistent with antigen-driven responses. After repeated subsampling, changes were observed in the strength of the expansion versus patch-test correlation and in the threshold at which the correlation became significant. Because every patient had alopecia, a presumed autoimmune disease, the patients' immune response might differ from that of healthy individuals. DPC sensitization did not change the number of TCRs with a frequency above 1 in 1000, and there was no evidence of changes in global repertoire structure.

On this clonotype: Its antigen is still unknown. Per-base quality was not reported, and no clone a single base away is much larger than it.

The time point label corresponds to: pre-sensitization, week 0. Read against the paper, the sample's treatment or condition label means: therapeutic diphenylcyclopropenone sensitization with weekly scalp DPC. At each patch-test visit, blood was drawn before the patch test was applied. Eligible patients were aged 18 to 70, diagnosed with alopecia, deemed suitable for DPC therapy, and excluded if pregnant. Unfractionated whole blood was collected in Tempus Blood RNA tubes, and total RNA was extracted from that blood. The TCR was taken from a man aged 35 to 55 with alopecia areata. Some clones in this sample may be carry-over from other donors' samples. In this chain, TRBV27 is recombined with TRBJ2-7, and 7 junction bases match TRBD2. This specimen consisted of whole blood, obtained in connection with sensitization to the hapten diphenylcyclopropenone (DPC). The nucleotide sequence reads TGTGCCAGCAGCGCCTCAGCGGGGTCCTACGAGCAGTACTTC. This yields the protein CASSASAGSYEQYF.